These 14 T cell receptor beta chains share one sample of origin, sequenced in a study of blood T cell repertoires in COVID-19 (dated by TCRdb to the early 2020s). Libraries were made using the immunoSEQ multiplex PCR assay. Entries here come from immuneACCESS through TCRdb and include only in-frame sequences with V and J called. Some clones fail to appear in such tables; in the studies checked, an unresolved V gene covers under half of the shortfall, and the cause of the remainder is unknown. Recorded for this sample are 120,000 to 150,000 clones; almost 85% of them occurred a single time. The biggest ten clones account for about 3.7% of the sample. The sequencing sample was made of PBMCs or T cells enriched from blood (not recorded which). The source is a woman aged 45-65 years with acute COVID-19.

The chain uses TRBV3-1 (or the pseudogene TRBV3-2) and TRBJ2-1; 10 nucleotides match TRBD2. V lost 0 bases to trimming and J lost 10 bases; unmatched junction nucleotides: 15. The CDR3 is made up of 18 amino acids. CDR1 and CDR2 (germline): LGHDT, YNNKEL (reference sequence). The CDR3 loop reads CASSQDRVGSGRAYEQFF. In DNA, the CDR3 is TGTGCCAGCAGCCAAGATCGCGTTGGCAGCGGGAGGGCCTACGAGCAGTTCTTC.

The DNA for the CDR3 is TGTGCCAGCAGCCCACAGGGGAGAGATACGCAGTATTTT. This gives the protein CASSPQGRDTQYF. V and J are TRBV11-3 and TRBJ2-3; 7 bases align to TRBD1. From germline, CDR1 is SGHNT and CDR2 YENEEA. CDR3 length: 13 residues. V lost 5 bases and J lost 5; bases outside the gene matches: 4.

This clone has only a few counts. V is TRBV19 and J is TRBJ2-3, with a possible D match to TRBD2 (5 bases). Germline CDR1 is LNHDA and CDR2 is SQIVND (reference sequence). There are 15 residues in the CDR3. Between the trimmed V and J ends, which lost 4 bases and 1 base, there was a span of 12 bases. The DNA of the CDR3 is TGTGCCAGTAGTAGGGCTAGCATGGGCACAGATACGCAGTATTTT. Its protein is CASSRASMGTDTQYF.

V gene TRBV5-1 combines with J gene TRBJ2-3; D may be TRBD1 (5 bases). CDR3 length: 14 residues. Germline loops: CDR1 SGHRS, CDR2 YFSETQ. V lost 4 bases to trimming and J lost 4 bases, with 13 bases between them. The DNA for the CDR3 is TGCGCCAGCAGCCCTCAAGGGGATTCAGATACGCAGTATTTT. Translated: CASSPQGDSDTQYF.

The genes are TRBV5-1 and TRBJ2-7; 12 bases are a match to TRBD2. CDR1 and CDR2 from the germline V gene are SGHRS and YFSETQ. This CDR3 has 18 amino acids. The trim removed 0 bases at V and 3 bases at J, leaving 10 bases unmatched. The CDR3 DNA is TGCGCCAGCAGCTTGGCCGAGACTAGCGGGAGATTAATCTACGAGCAGTACTTC. Translation gives CASSLAETSGRLIYEQYF.

The rearrangement links TRBV5-1 to TRBJ1-5; D possibly corresponds to TRBD1 (6 bases). The V gene lost 4 bases and the J gene lost 5 bases, with 13 bases spanning the gap. The CDR3 sequence is 14 residues long. Per germline, CDR1 SGHRS and CDR2 YFSETQ. CDR3 in amino acids: CASSLPGVHQPQHF. The CDR3 nucleotides are TGCGCCAGCAGCCTGCCAGGGGTCCATCAGCCCCAGCATTTT.

This sequence joins TRBV6-2 or TRBV6-3 and TRBJ2-7; 11 nucleotides agree with TRBD2. Germline CDR1 and CDR2: MNHEY and SVGEGT. This CDR3 comprises 16 residues. The ends lost 0 bases at V and 3 bases at J; junction bases unmatched: 4. The CDR3 protein is CASSYSALAGDYEQYF. CDR3 nucleotides: TGTGCCAGCAGTTACTCCGCACTAGCGGGGGACTACGAGCAGTACTTC.

The rearrangement uses TRBV19 and TRBJ1-2, with D unresolved. The germline V gene encodes CDR1 LNHDA and CDR2 SQIVND (reference sequence). This CDR3 has 13 amino acids. The V end lost 8 bases, the J end lost 8 bases, and 18 bases lay between the germline ends. The chain's CDR3 is CASRGRRVSGYTF. The DNA of the CDR3 is TGTGCCAGTCGGGGAAGGAGGGTAAGCGGCTACACCTTC.

The J gene is TRBJ2-2, the V gene TRBV7-8; TRBD2 matches at 8 bases. The V and J ends lost 5 bases and 4 bases, in that order; junction bases with no gene match: 6. Germline CDR1 is SGHVS and CDR2 is FQNEAQ. This CDR3 spans 15 amino acids. The CDR3 here is CASSPAGESTGELFF. The CDR3 coding sequence is TGTGCCAGCAGCCCAGCGGGAGAGTCCACCGGGGAGCTGTTTTTT.

The chain joins TRBV27 to TRBJ1-6, with unresolved D. The germline gives CDR1 MNHEY, CDR2 SMNVEV (reference sequence). V was pared by 3 bases and J by 3 bases, with 12 bases between. The CDR3 runs 16 residues. Here the CDR3 DNA reads TGTGCCAGCAGTTTGAGGGCAGACCTCTATAATTCACCCCTCCACTTT. Protein product: CASSLRADLYNSPLHF.

V is TRBV15 and J is TRBJ1-1; perhaps TRBD1 as D (5 bases). The germline CDR1 and CDR2 sequences are LNHNV and YYDKDF (reference sequence). This CDR3 is built from 13 residues. V lost 8 bases and J lost 3, with 13 bases in between. The CDR3 sequence: CATGRGGDTEAFF. As DNA, the CDR3 is TGTGCCACCGGCCGTGGGGGGGACACTGAAGCTTTCTTT. The variable domain in full, with the rest retrieved from reference TRBV15 and TRBJ1-1, is DAMVIQNPRYQVTQFGKPVTLSCSQTLNHNVMYWYQQKSSQAPKLLFHYYDKDFNNEADTPDNFQSRRPNTSFCFLDIRSPGLGDTAMYLCATGRGGDTEAFFGQGTRLTVV.

The chain recombines TRBV3-1 (or the pseudogene TRBV3-2) with TRBJ1-2; D is undetermined. Between the trimmed V and J ends, which lost 0 bases and 3 bases, there was a span of 8 bases. Germline V gives CDR1 LGHDT, CDR2 YNNKEL (reference sequence). The CDR3 extends over 14 amino acids. CDR3 sequence reads: CASSQDRQDYGYTF. As DNA, the CDR3 is TGTGCCAGCAGCCAAGATCGTCAGGACTATGGCTACACCTTC.

This clone has a handful of counts. The genes are TRBV13 and TRBJ2-7; 8 positions match TRBD1. Germline loops: CDR1 PRHDT, CDR2 FYEKMQ (reference sequence). With 5 bases clipped from V and 0 bases from J, the junction kept 3 bases outside the gene matches. This CDR3 region has 14 residues. CDR3 DNA sequence: TGTGCCAGCAGCCCACAGGGGGACTCCTACGAGCAGTACTTC. This gives the protein CASSPQGDSYEQYF.

The CDR3 reads CASSLPGPLLNSNQPQHF. DNA of the CDR3: TGTGCCAGCAGCCTCCCGGGTCCTCTTTTAAATAGCAATCAGCCCCAGCATTTT. This chain uses TRBV5-6 with TRBJ1-5; no clear D. Germline V CDR1 and CDR2: SGHDT, YYEEEE. Trimming removed 4 bases at V and 0 bases at J, with 20 bases between. The CDR3 spans 18 residues.